The following is a T cell receptor beta chain sequence with its context. The target antigen is unknown. Only in-frame clones appear in the TCRdb table, and some are missing; sequencing was by immunoSEQ multiplex PCR. The sample holds thousands of clones, 25% to 40% seen once. This entry is derived from a study of T cells in localized non-small cell lung cancer. Study-wide points: Greater blood T cell density accompanied longer overall survival. A median about 56 of the top 100 tumor clones appeared in adjacent lung. It remains possible that heterogeneity exists, since only one tumor region was sequenced. It was uninvolved adjacent lung that showed the highest T cell clonality, exceeding tumor.

Looked up from germline, CDR1 is SQVTM and CDR2 is ANQGSEA. The CDR3 length is 16 residues. Trimming removed 2 bases from V and 0 bases from J, with 14 bases in between. This sequence joins TRBV29-1 and TRBJ1-3; D gene ambiguous. The sequencing used lung tumor tissue, collected before any cancer treatment. The clonotype comes from a woman aged 40-69 years with stage II squamous cell lung carcinoma. The chain's CDR3 is CSVEFPGWFSGNTIYF. The CDR3 DNA follows: TGCAGCGTTGAATTTCCGGGCTGGTTCTCTGGAAACACCATATATTTT.